This TCR beta chain stems from a study of T cells in Graves' hyperthyroidism and ophthalmopathy. Overall study results and limits: Most thyroid clonotypes that were expanded above 0.001 also turned up in blood. Ophthalmopathy was predicted by the model a median of 6.5 months ahead of onset.

Each 10 ml fresh peripheral blood draw supplied the PBMCs. This CDR3 is built from 16 residues. Germline lookup yields CDR1 SGHNT and CDR2 YYREEE (reference sequence). Concerning this clonotype itself: The antigen is not known. This may come from a read error, since a much larger clone is one base off.

Amplification yielded TCR beta CDR3 regions, with RNA transcripts as the source. The HTBI primer set served for first-round RT-PCR of the TCR CDR3. TCRdb processed the multiplex PCR reads anew with MiXCR; each CDR3 protein has one entry. The table has about 200,000 distinct CDR3 sequences, about 15% seen once. The sequence came from a woman in her fifties or sixties with Graves' hyperthyroidism. Material: blood. The V and J genes are TRBV5-4 and TRBJ2-7; a weak D match, TRBD1 (6 bases). The CDR3 DNA sequence: TGTGCCAGCAGCCGGACAGCTCTGGAATCCTCCTACGAGCAGTGCTTC. Residues: CASSRTALESSYEQCF.